This TCR beta chain was identified in a study of blood T cell repertoires in COVID-19. Assay: immunoSEQ multiplex PCR; the TCRdb copy retains only in-frame clones and omits some. There are approximately 150,000 clones in the sample; roughly 84% occur only once, and approximately 9% lies in the top ten. CDR3 length: 18 residues. CDR1 and CDR2 (germline): DFQATT, SNEGSKA (reference sequence). The junction had 17 bases not matched to a gene; V was cut back by 3 bases and J by 3 bases. Sequenced input: peripheral blood. The receptor's source is a man aged 25 to 40 with COVID-19, enrolled during active disease. The V call is TRBV20-1, the J call TRBJ2-1; 7 nucleotides match TRBD1. The CDR3 spells CSASHDLSRDRHYNEQFF. In nucleotides, the CDR3 is TGCAGTGCTAGTCACGATTTATCCCGGGACAGACACTACAATGAGCAGTTCTTC.